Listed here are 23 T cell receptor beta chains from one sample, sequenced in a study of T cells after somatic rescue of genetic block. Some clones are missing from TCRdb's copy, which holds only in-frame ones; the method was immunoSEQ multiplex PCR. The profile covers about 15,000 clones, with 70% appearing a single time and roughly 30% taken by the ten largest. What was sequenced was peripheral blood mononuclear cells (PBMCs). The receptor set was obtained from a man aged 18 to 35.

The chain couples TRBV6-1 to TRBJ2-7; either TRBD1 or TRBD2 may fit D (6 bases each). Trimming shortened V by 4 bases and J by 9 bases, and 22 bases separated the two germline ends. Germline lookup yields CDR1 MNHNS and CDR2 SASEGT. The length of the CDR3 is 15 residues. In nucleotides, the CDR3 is TGTGCCAGCAGTGGCCGACCAGGGACATCCGGGGGGCAGTACTTC. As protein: CASSGRPGTSGGQYF.

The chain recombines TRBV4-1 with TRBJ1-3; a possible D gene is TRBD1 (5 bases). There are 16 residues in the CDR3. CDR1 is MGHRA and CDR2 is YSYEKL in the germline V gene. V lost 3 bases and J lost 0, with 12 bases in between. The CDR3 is CASSQYFDSSGNTIYF. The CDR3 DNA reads TGCGCCAGCAGCCAGTACTTTGACAGCTCTGGAAACACCATATATTTT.

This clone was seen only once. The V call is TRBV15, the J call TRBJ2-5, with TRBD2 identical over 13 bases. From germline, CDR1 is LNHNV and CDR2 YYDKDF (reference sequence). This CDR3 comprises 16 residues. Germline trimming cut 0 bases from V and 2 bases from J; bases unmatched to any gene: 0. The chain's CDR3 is CATSRELAGGQETQYF. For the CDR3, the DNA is TGTGCCACCAGCAGAGAACTAGCGGGGGGGCAAGAGACCCAGTACTTC.

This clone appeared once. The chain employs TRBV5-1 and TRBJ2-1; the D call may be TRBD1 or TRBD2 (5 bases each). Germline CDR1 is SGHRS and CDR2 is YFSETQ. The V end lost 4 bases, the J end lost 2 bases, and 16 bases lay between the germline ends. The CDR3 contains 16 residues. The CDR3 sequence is CASSVSEGRAYNEQFF. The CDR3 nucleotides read TGCGCCAGCAGCGTATCCGAGGGGCGGGCCTACAATGAGCAGTTCTTC.

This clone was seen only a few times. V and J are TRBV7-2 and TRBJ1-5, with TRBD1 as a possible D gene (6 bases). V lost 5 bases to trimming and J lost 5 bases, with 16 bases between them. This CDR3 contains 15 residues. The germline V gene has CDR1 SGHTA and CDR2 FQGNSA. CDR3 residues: CASSPLTGFYQPQHF. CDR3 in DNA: TGTGCCAGCAGCCCCCTAACAGGGTTTTATCAGCCCCAGCATTTT.

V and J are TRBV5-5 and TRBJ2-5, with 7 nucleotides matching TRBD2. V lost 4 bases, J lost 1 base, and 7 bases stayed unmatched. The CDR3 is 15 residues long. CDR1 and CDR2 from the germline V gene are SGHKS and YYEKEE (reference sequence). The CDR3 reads CASSPITSAQETQYF. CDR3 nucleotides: TGTGCCAGCAGCCCCATTACTAGCGCCCAAGAGACCCAGTACTTC.

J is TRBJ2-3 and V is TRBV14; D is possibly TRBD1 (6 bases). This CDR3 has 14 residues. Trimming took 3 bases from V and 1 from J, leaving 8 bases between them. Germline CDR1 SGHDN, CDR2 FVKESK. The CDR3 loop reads CASSHWTGTDTQYF. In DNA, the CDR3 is TGTGCCAGCAGCCATTGGACAGGCACAGATACGCAGTATTTT.

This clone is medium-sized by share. For the CDR3, the DNA is TGTGCCAGCAGCTGGGGGAGGGGTTACGAGCAGTACTTC. Translation: CASSWGRGYEQYF. This chain uses TRBV5-4 with TRBJ2-7; 7 bases are shared with TRBD2. V dropped 3 bases and J dropped 4; count of bases not matched to a gene: 4. Germline CDR1 and CDR2: SGHNT and YYREEE (reference sequence). There are 13 residues in the CDR3. The full variable domain, in which reference TRBV5-4 and TRBJ2-7 provide the parts outside the CDR3, is ETGVTQSPTHLIKTRGQQVTLRCSSQSGHNTVSWYQQALGQGPQFIFQYYREEENGRGNFPPRFSGLQFPNYSSELNVNALELDDSALYLCASSWGRGYEQYFGPGTRLTVT.

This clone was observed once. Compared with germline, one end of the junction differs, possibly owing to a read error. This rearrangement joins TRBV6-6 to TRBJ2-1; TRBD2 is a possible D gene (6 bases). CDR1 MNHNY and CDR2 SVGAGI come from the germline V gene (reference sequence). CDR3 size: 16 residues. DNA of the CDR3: TGTGCCAGCAGTCCCCCGTACCGGGACTCCCACAATGAGCAGTTCTTC. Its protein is CASSPPYRDSHNEQFF.

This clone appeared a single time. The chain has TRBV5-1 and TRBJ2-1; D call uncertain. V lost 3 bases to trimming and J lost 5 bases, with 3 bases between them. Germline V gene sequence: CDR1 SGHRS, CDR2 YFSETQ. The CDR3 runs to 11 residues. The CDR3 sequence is CASSWNNEQFF. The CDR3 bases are TGCGCCAGCAGCTGGAACAATGAGCAGTTCTTC.

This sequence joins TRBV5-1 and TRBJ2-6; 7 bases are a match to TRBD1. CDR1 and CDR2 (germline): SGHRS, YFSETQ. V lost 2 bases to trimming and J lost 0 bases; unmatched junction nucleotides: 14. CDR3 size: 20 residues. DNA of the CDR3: TGCGCCAGCAGCTTACTCGGCTGGTCCAGGGGGATCTCTGGGGCCAACGTCCTGACTTTC. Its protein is CASSLLGWSRGISGANVLTF. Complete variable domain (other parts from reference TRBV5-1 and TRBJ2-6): KAGVTQTPRYLIKTRGQQVTLSCSPISGHRSVSWYQQTPGQGLQFLFEYFSETQRNKGNFPGRFSGRQFSNSRSEMNVSTLELGDSALYLCASSLLGWSRGISGANVLTFGAGSRLTVL.

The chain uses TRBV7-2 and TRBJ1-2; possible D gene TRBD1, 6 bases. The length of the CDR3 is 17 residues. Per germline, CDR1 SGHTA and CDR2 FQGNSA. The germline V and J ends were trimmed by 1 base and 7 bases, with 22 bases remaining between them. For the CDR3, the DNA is TGTGCCAGCAGCTTAGGCCCGGGACCACAGGGATCGGGTGGCTACACCTTC. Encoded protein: CASSLGPGPQGSGGYTF.

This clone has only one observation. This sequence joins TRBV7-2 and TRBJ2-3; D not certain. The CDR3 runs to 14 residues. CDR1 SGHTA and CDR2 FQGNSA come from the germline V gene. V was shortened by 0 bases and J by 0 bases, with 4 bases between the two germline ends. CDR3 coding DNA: TGTGCCAGCAGCTTAGCAGGGAGCACAGATACGCAGTATTTT. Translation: CASSLAGSTDTQYF.

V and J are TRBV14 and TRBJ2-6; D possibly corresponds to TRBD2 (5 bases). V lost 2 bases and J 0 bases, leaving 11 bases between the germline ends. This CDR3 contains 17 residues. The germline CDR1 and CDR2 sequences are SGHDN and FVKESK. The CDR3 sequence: CASSQPRGSSGANVLTF. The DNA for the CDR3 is TGTGCCAGCAGCCAACCTCGAGGGAGCTCTGGGGCCAACGTCCTGACTTTC.

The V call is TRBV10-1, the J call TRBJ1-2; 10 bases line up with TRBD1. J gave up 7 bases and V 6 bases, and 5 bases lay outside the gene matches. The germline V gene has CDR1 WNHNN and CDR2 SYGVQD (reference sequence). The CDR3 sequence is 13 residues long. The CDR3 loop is CASSPGQGLGYTF. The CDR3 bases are TGCGCCAGCAGCCCGGGACAGGGGCTTGGCTACACCTTC.

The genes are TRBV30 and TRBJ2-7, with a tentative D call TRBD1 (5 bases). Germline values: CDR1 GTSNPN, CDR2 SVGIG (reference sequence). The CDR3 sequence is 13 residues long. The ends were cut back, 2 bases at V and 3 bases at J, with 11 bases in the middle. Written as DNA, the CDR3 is TGTGCCTGGAGTCCCCGACAGTTCTACGAGCAGTACTTC. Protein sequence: CAWSPRQFYEQYF.

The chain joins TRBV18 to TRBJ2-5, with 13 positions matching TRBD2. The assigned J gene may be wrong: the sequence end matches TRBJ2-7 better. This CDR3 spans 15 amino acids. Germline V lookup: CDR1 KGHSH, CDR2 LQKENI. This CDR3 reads CASSPTSGGAYEQYF. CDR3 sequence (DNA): TGTGCCAGCTCCCCCACTAGCGGGGGGGCTTACGAGCAGTACTTC.

The CDR3 DNA sequence: TGTGCCAGCAGTTTACACGGGATCATGTATACGCAGTATTTT. This codes for CASSLHGIMYTQYF. J is TRBJ2-3 and V is TRBV28; TRBD2 might be the D (5 bases). The CDR3 is 14 amino acids. CDR1 is MDHEN and CDR2 is SYDVKM in the germline V gene. V was cut by 2 bases and J by 7 bases, with 13 bases left in between.

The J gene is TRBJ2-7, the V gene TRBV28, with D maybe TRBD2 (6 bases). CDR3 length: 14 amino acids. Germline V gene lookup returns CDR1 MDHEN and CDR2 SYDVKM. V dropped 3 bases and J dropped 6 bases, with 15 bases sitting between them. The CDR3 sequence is CASSLSRGGSEQYF. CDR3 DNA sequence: TGTGCCAGCAGTTTGTCCCGTGGGGGGAGCGAGCAGTACTTC.

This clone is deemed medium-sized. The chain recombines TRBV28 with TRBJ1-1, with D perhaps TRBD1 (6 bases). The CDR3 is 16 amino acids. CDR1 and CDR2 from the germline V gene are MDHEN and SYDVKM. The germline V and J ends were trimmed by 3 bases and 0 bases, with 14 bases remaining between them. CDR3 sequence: CASSFNRASMNTEAFF. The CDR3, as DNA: TGTGCCAGCAGTTTTAACAGGGCTTCGATGAACACTGAAGCTTTCTTT.

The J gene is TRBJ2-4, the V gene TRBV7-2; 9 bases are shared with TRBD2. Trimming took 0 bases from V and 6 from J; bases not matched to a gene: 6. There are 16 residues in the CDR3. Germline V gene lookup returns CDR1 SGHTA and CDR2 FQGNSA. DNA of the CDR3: TGTGCCAGCAGCTTAGCGGGTAGCGGGAGTGGAAACATTCAGTACTTC. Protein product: CASSLAGSGSGNIQYF.

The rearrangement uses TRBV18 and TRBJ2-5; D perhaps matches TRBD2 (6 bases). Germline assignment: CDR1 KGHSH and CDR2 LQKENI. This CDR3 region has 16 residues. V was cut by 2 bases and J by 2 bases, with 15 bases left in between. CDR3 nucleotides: TGTGCCAGCTCACCAAGGCTAGCGCCCGTACAAGAGACCCAGTACTTC. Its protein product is CASSPRLAPVQETQYF.

The CDR3 sequence is CASSVATGTGYYGYTF. In nucleotides, the CDR3 is TGTGCCAGCAGCGTAGCTACCGGGACAGGATACTATGGCTACACCTTC. The chain combines TRBV9 with TRBJ1-2; 8 nucleotides line up with TRBD1. The trim removed 0 bases at V and 3 bases at J, leaving 7 bases unmatched. Germline V gene lookup returns CDR1 SGDLS and CDR2 YYNGEE. This CDR3 has 16 amino acids. Together with reference TRBV9 and TRBJ1-2, the CDR3 gives the full variable domain: DSGVTQTPKHLITATGQRVTLRCSPRSGDLSVYWYQQSLDQGLQFLIQYYNGEERAKGNILERFSAQQFPDLHSELNLSSLELGDSALYFCASSVATGTGYYGYTFGSGTRLTVV.